What follows are 28 T cell receptor beta chains derived from one specimen sequenced in a study of T-cell reconstitution after alpha-beta-depleted transplantation in children (TCRdb year 2016). The treatment or condition label here, explained by the study, means: allogeneic hematopoietic cell transplantation with graft depleted of TCRalphabeta T cells and CD19 B cells. Libraries were built with PCR. This sample was sequenced with an Illumina HiSeq 2500. To normalize quantification of the TCRbeta repertoire, the TCR libraries were built with molecular barcoding that relied on unique molecular identifiers. The public reads were reprocessed in TCRdb via fastp at Q25 and MiXCR, keeping in-frame beta chains. CDR3 protein sequences are deduplicated, and each keeps its most common genes and DNA. Recorded for this sample are nearly 200,000 distinct CDR3 sequences; roughly 6% of them occurred a single time. The ten top clones hold under 5% of the sample.

Here the sequenced sample was PBMCs, taken before TCRalphabeta/CD19-depleted stem cell transplant. The receptors come from a girl under three years old with combined immunodeficiency, due to receive a stem cell transplant.

This clonotype was seen a handful of times. The genes are TRBV7-2 and TRBJ1-2, with a weak D call TRBD1 (6 bases). Deletions cut 3 bases from V and 0 bases from J, with 17 bases between. The germline V gene has CDR1 SGHTA and CDR2 FQGNSA. This CDR3 contains 17 residues. CDR3 residues: CASSFAGAPRANYGYTF. The CDR3 DNA is TGTGCCAGCAGCTTCGCAGGGGCGCCGAGAGCTAACTATGGCTACACCTTC.

This clonotype was observed at least ten times. V gene TRBV28 combines with J gene TRBJ2-7, with no clear D. From germline, CDR1 is MDHEN and CDR2 SYDVKM. The V end was cut by 1 base, the J end by 5 bases, with 6 bases between. This CDR3 region has 12 residues. The CDR3 DNA sequence: TGTGCCAGCAGTTTATTTGGGAACGAGCAGTACTTC. Amino acids: CASSLFGNEQYF.

This clonotype was seen many times. The J gene is TRBJ1-2, the V gene TRBV10-3; D unresolved. Trimming pared 3 bases from V and 0 bases from J, leaving 11 bases between. CDR1 is ENHRY and CDR2 is SYGVKD in the germline V gene. This CDR3 spans 15 amino acids. CDR3 sequence (DNA): TGTGCCATCAGTGAAGGGCAGTATGCTAACTATGGCTACACCTTC. Protein sequence: CAISEGQYANYGYTF.

Ten or more counts support this clonotype. The V call is TRBV12-3 or TRBV12-4, the J call TRBJ2-5; possible D gene TRBD1, 6 bases. Trimming took 1 base from V and 0 from J, leaving 12 bases between them. The CDR3 runs to 16 residues. The CDR3 sequence is CASSLGGQGHQETQYF. The CDR3 DNA sequence: TGTGCCAGCAGTTTAGGAGGGCAGGGGCACCAAGAGACCCAGTACTTC.

This clonotype was observed many times. The CDR3 loop reads CASSSRRPTEAFF. The CDR3 DNA reads as TGTGCCAGCAGCTCACGTCGTCCAACTGAAGCTTTCTTT. The J gene is TRBJ1-1, the V gene TRBV7-9; D is uncertain. Trimming removed 4 bases from V and 5 bases from J, with 11 bases in between. The CDR3 is 13 residues long. Germline lookup yields CDR1 SEHNR and CDR2 FQNEAQ (reference sequence).

This clonotype was counted between two and nine times. The chain carries TRBV29-1 and TRBJ2-7, with D possibly matching TRBD2 (5 bases). Per the germline V gene, CDR1 is SQVTM and CDR2 is ANQGSEA. This CDR3 is built from 13 residues. The V end was cut by 1 base, the J end by 2 bases, with 9 bases between. This chain's CDR3 is CSVEVQRTYEQYF. The DNA for the CDR3 is TGCAGCGTTGAAGTGCAGCGGACCTACGAGCAGTACTTC.

Ten or more counts support this clonotype. The chain combines TRBV29-1 with TRBJ1-3; D remains unclear. The CDR3 runs to 13 residues. The V end was cut by 7 bases, the J end by 3 bases, with 13 bases between. Germline V gives CDR1 SQVTM, CDR2 ANQGSEA. The CDR3 bases are TGCAGCGCCACACGGTTAATTGGAAACACCATATATTTT. This translates into CSATRLIGNTIYF.

This clonotype occurred many times. This chain's CDR3 is CASSQGGRGADTQYF. CDR3 DNA sequence: TGCGCCAGCAGCCAAGGCGGGAGAGGAGCAGATACGCAGTATTTT. The J gene is TRBJ2-3, the V gene TRBV4-3; 7 bases line up with TRBD2. The V gene end was trimmed by 1 base and the J gene end by 4 bases; junction bases not matched to a gene: 5. CDR1 and CDR2 from the germline V gene are LGHNA and YSLEER. The length of the CDR3 is 15 residues.

This clonotype was seen ten or more times. The chain links TRBV20-1 to TRBJ1-2; D remains ambiguous. Trimming shortened V by 3 bases and J by 0 bases, and 14 bases separated the two germline ends. This CDR3 has 15 amino acids. Per germline, CDR1 DFQATT and CDR2 SNEGSKA (reference sequence). Written as DNA, the CDR3 is TGCAGTGCTAGGAAGGGAGCCGACTCTAACTATGGCTACACCTTC. Translation: CSARKGADSNYGYTF.

This clonotype was counted many times. This chain uses TRBV28 with TRBJ2-3; TRBD2 aligns across 10 bases. J gave up 3 bases and V 3 bases, and 6 bases lay outside the gene matches. In germline, CDR1 is MDHEN, CDR2 SYDVKM. The CDR3 extends over 16 amino acids. The DNA for the CDR3 is TGTGCCAGCAGTTTGCCTAGCGGGAGTTCGACAGATACGCAGTATTTT. Its translation: CASSLPSGSSTDTQYF.

The chain couples TRBV13 to TRBJ2-7; 7 bases are shared with TRBD2. Germline V gene lookup returns CDR1 PRHDT and CDR2 FYEKMQ (reference sequence). The CDR3 sequence is 14 residues long. Trimming removed 5 bases from V and 2 bases from J; junction bases left unmatched: 6. The CDR3 reads CASSPERDAYEQYF. The CDR3 DNA is TGTGCCAGCAGCCCGGAGCGGGACGCCTACGAGCAGTACTTC.

This clonotype was recorded at least ten times. The V and J genes are TRBV7-2 and TRBJ2-3; a weak D match, TRBD2 (5 bases). CDR3 size: 14 residues. V lost 3 bases and J lost 2, with 9 bases in between. Germline values: CDR1 SGHTA, CDR2 FQGNSA. CDR3 sequence reads: CASSLSGFTDTQYF. The CDR3 DNA reads TGTGCCAGCAGCTTGAGCGGCTTCACAGATACGCAGTATTTT.

At least ten counts were recorded for this clonotype. The chain is built from TRBV25-1 and TRBJ2-1, with 7 nucleotides matching TRBD1. J was trimmed by 2 bases and V by 6 bases; bases with no gene match: 7. Germline CDR1 and CDR2: MGHDK and SYGVNS. The CDR3 spans 15 residues. The CDR3 nucleotides read TGTGCCAGCAGCTTTCAGGGGGTGGCCTACAATGAGCAGTTCTTC. Translation gives CASSFQGVAYNEQFF.

This clonotype was seen many times. The chain has TRBV29-1 and TRBJ2-1; D is perhaps TRBD2 (7 bases). Germline values: CDR1 SQVTM, CDR2 ANQGSEA. Trimming stripped 6 bases from V and 10 bases from J, with 13 bases between. This CDR3 spans 11 amino acids. CDR3 residues: CSVRGGGEQFF. The DNA of the CDR3 is TGCAGCGTGAGGGGGGGGGGCGAGCAGTTCTTC.

This clonotype appeared many times. For the CDR3, the DNA is TGCAGCGTTGAAGGGGTCCTACCGGGACATCTATTTCAAGAGACCCAGTACTTC. It specifies CSVEGVLPGHLFQETQYF. The V call is TRBV29-1, the J call TRBJ2-5; D is perhaps TRBD1 (6 bases). This CDR3 has 18 residues. Germline V gene lookup returns CDR1 SQVTM and CDR2 ANQGSEA. V was shortened by 1 base and J by 2 bases, with 23 bases between the two germline ends.

This clonotype was counted ten times or more. This chain links TRBV12-3 or TRBV12-4 with TRBJ2-5, with 10 positions matching TRBD1. The CDR3 is made up of 15 amino acids. With V trimmed by 5 bases and J by 1 base, 4 bases remained unmatched. CDR3 sequence: CASSQGTGVQETQYF. The DNA for the CDR3 is TGTGCCAGCAGTCAAGGGACAGGGGTCCAAGAGACCCAGTACTTC.

This clonotype was detected only once. This could be a read error, since a much larger clone is one nucleotide away. The gene calls are TRBV29-1 and TRBJ1-2; a possible D gene is TRBD1 (6 bases). There are 13 residues in the CDR3. Germline V lookup: CDR1 SQVTM, CDR2 ANQGSEA. V was trimmed by 7 bases and J by 3 bases, leaving 15 bases between them. The CDR3 loop is CSAVLDSHYGYTF. In DNA, the CDR3 is TGCAGCGCTGTACTGGACAGCCACTATGGCTACACCTTC. The full variable domain, its missing parts supplied by reference TRBV29-1 and TRBJ1-2, is SAVISQKPSRDICQRGTSLTIQCQVDSQVTMMFWYRQQPGQSLTLIATANQGSEATYESGFVIDKFPISRPNLTFSTLTVSNMSPEDSSIYLCSAVLDSHYGYTFGSGTRLTVV.

This clonotype was counted only a few times. This chain joins TRBV21-1 and TRBJ2-5; the table's TRBD1 call for D was not verified on the DNA. TRBV21-1 is listed as a pseudogene. CDR3 size: 15 residues. The CDR3 spells CASNSLDRVEETQYF. CDR3 DNA: TGTGCCAGCAACTCCTTGGACAGGGTAGAGGAGACCCAGTACTTC.

This clonotype showed up just a few times. The chain couples TRBV20-1 to TRBJ1-2; D call uncertain. The V end lost 5 bases, the J end lost 5 bases, and 0 bases lay between the germline ends. Per germline, CDR1 DFQATT and CDR2 SNEGSKA (reference sequence). CDR3 size: 8 residues. CDR3 nucleotides: TGCAGTGCTTATGGCTACACCTTC. This gives the protein CSAYGYTF.

The sample holds many counts of this clonotype. Compared with germline, one end of the junction differs, possibly owing to a read error. This chain connects TRBV4-2 to TRBJ2-1, with TRBD2 matching 7 bases. This CDR3 is 16 amino acids long. In germline, CDR1 is LGHNA, CDR2 YNFKEQ. DNA for the CDR3: TGTGCCAGCAGGCAAGATCGTGCGGGGGCCTACAATGAGCAGTTCTTC. It codes for CASRQDRAGAYNEQFF.

In its sample, this clonotype was seen many times. V is TRBV7-8 and J is TRBJ1-4, with TRBD1 matching over 7 bases. Germline trimming cut 2 bases from V and 4 bases from J; bases unmatched to any gene: 1. The CDR3 totals 14 residues. In germline, CDR1 is SGHVS, CDR2 FQNEAQ. CDR3 nucleotides: TGTGCCAGCAGCTTAACAGGGGTTAATGAAAAACTGTTTTTT. Protein product: CASSLTGVNEKLFF.

This clonotype was detected ten times or more. V and J are TRBV24-1 and TRBJ2-7; perhaps TRBD2 as D (5 bases). CDR1 is KGHDR, CDR2 SFDVKD, per germline. Deletions cut 5 bases from V and 0 bases from J, with 7 bases between. The CDR3 has 13 amino acids. CDR3 DNA: TGTGCCACCAGTGGAGGGAGCTCCTACGAGCAGTACTTC. This codes for CATSGGSSYEQYF.

This clonotype showed up many times. This chain links TRBV11-3 with TRBJ1-1, with 11 positions matching TRBD1. V dropped 3 bases and J dropped 5; count of bases not matched to a gene: 2. CDR3 length: 14 residues. In germline, CDR1 is SGHNT, CDR2 YENEEA. CDR3 in amino acids: CASSFGTGGTEAFF. CDR3 coding DNA: TGTGCCAGCAGCTTTGGGACAGGGGGTACTGAAGCTTTCTTT.

This clonotype appeared many times. This chain joins TRBV4-1 and TRBJ2-5; D is uncertain. The V and J ends lost 0 bases and 5 bases respectively, with 7 bases between them. The CDR3 contains 13 residues. Germline assignment: CDR1 MGHRA and CDR2 YSYEKL. In DNA, the CDR3 is TGCGCCAGCAGCCAAGATTTTTTCGAGACCCAGTACTTC. Its protein product is CASSQDFFETQYF.

This clonotype was recorded a few times. The chain is built from TRBV7-9 and TRBJ1-2, with TRBD1 matching 11 bases. Germline CDR1 SEHNR, CDR2 FQNEAQ (reference sequence). This CDR3 spans 17 amino acids. V shed 3 bases and J 3 bases; nucleotides not matched to a gene: 9. CDR3 DNA: TGTGCCAGCAGCTTGGGACAGGGGGTTCGTCGCGACTATGGCTACACCTTC. Protein: CASSLGQGVRRDYGYTF.

This clonotype was seen ten or more times. The V and J genes are TRBV28 and TRBJ2-7; 8 nucleotides align to TRBD2. The junction had 8 bases not matched to a gene; V was cut back by 0 bases and J by 4 bases. The CDR3 has 16 amino acids. CDR1 and CDR2 from the germline V gene are MDHEN and SYDVKM. The CDR3 spells CASSLWSGLESYEQYF. Written as DNA, the CDR3 is TGTGCCAGCAGTTTATGGTCGGGACTAGAGTCTTACGAGCAGTACTTC.

This clonotype was seen many times. This sequence joins TRBV12-3 or TRBV12-4 and TRBJ2-1; a possible D gene is TRBD1 (5 bases). This CDR3 region has 12 residues. V was trimmed by 5 bases and J by 10 bases, leaving 12 bases between them. CDR3 sequence: CASSTGFGEQFF. CDR3 sequence (DNA): TGTGCCAGCAGTACAGGATTCGGGGAGCAGTTCTTC.

At least ten counts were recorded for this clonotype. The chain links TRBV11-2 to TRBJ2-3, with TRBD2 matching over 8 bases. In germline, CDR1 is SGHAT, CDR2 FQNNGV. This CDR3 is 17 amino acids long. Losses at the gene ends were 1 base for V and 3 bases for J; bases not matched to a gene: 9. CDR3 sequence: CASSLVPAGVETDTQYF. The DNA of the CDR3 is TGTGCCAGCAGCTTAGTTCCAGCGGGGGTCGAGACAGATACGCAGTATTTT.